These T cell receptor beta chains were read from a single sample in a study of CD8+CD57+ T cells in acquired aplastic anemia. TCRdb redid the calling of the reads with MiXCR, one entry per CDR3 protein. The sample yields around 230,000 distinct CDR3 sequences, 61% seen once. The sample comprised sorted CD4+, CD8+, or CD8+CD57+ T cells (not recorded which) from PBMCs. These receptors came from a human donor in good health. Both conserved end residues are part of each CDR3. Each record gives: clone size, J gene, V gene, D gene, CDR3 DNA, CDR3 protein. D genes are given only for firm matches. For some rows the clone size is stated as once, few or many, or as a class when expanded; others skip it.

abundance: many; j_gene: TRBJ2-1; v_gene: TRBV20-1; d_gene: TRBD2; CDR3nt: TGCAGAGGGGAGGGGACGAGCAATGAGCAGTTCTTC; CDR3aa: CRGEGTSNEQFF
abundance: once; j_gene: TRBJ1-1; v_gene: TRBV19; d_gene: -; CDR3nt: TGTGCCAGTAGTATAGTGAGCACTGAAGCTTTCTTT; CDR3aa: CASSIVSTEAFF
abundance: -; j_gene: TRBJ1-3; v_gene: TRBV19; d_gene: -; CDR3nt: TGTGCCAGTAGTATATTGGGGACTGGAAACACCATATATTTT; CDR3aa: CASSILGTGNTIYF
abundance: -; j_gene: TRBJ1-6; v_gene: TRBV9; d_gene: -; CDR3nt: TGTGCCAGCAGCGTAGGGGGCGCAGGCACCTCACCCCTCCACTTT; CDR3aa: CASSVGGAGTSPLHF
abundance: -; j_gene: TRBJ2-7; v_gene: TRBV7-9; d_gene: -; CDR3nt: TGTGCCAGCAGCCCCGATCTCCGGGAGCAGTACTTC; CDR3aa: CASSPDLREQYF
abundance: many; j_gene: TRBJ2-7; v_gene: TRBV6-5; d_gene: TRBD2; CDR3nt: TGTGCCAGCAGACCTTCGATGTCGGGGGGCTACGAGCAGTACTTC; CDR3aa: CASRPSMSGGYEQYF
abundance: -; j_gene: TRBJ2-7; v_gene: TRBV4-1; d_gene: -; CDR3nt: TGCGCCAGCAGCCAAGAATGGCAGGGCAGGTTCGAGCAGTACTTC; CDR3aa: CASSQEWQGRFEQYF
abundance: -; j_gene: TRBJ1-5; v_gene: TRBV12-5; d_gene: -; CDR3nt: TGTGCTAGTGGTTGGGCAGTAGATCAGCCCCAGCATTTT; CDR3aa: CASGWAVDQPQHF
abundance: -; j_gene: TRBJ2-3; v_gene: TRBV5-6; d_gene: -; CDR3nt: TGTGCCAGCAGCTTCTCCAGGGACACGGAGTATTTT; CDR3aa: CASSFSRDTEYF
abundance: few; j_gene: TRBJ2-7; v_gene: TRBV27; d_gene: -; CDR3nt: TGTGCCAGCAGTCCGATCCTACAGAACTACGAGCAGTACTTC; CDR3aa: CASSPILQNYEQYF
abundance: -; j_gene: TRBJ2-5; v_gene: TRBV9; d_gene: TRBD2; CDR3nt: TGTGCCAGCAGCGTCGGTAGCGGGAGTCGGGAGACCCAGTACTTC; CDR3aa: CASSVGSGSRETQYF
abundance: many; j_gene: TRBJ2-5; v_gene: TRBV12-3/TRBV12-4; d_gene: -; CDR3nt: TGTGCCAGCAGTCCGGACTCCGACATAACCGAGACCCAGTACTTC; CDR3aa: CASSPDSDITETQYF
abundance: -; j_gene: TRBJ1-6; v_gene: TRBV7-9; d_gene: -; CDR3nt: TGTGCCAGCAACTCGGGGGGGGATGATTCACCCCTCCACTTT; CDR3aa: CASNSGGDDSPLHF
abundance: -; j_gene: TRBJ1-1; v_gene: TRBV12-3/TRBV12-4; d_gene: -; CDR3nt: TGTGCCAGCAGTTCATCGGACAGAGGGACTGAAGCTTTCTTT; CDR3aa: CASSSSDRGTEAFF
abundance: -; j_gene: TRBJ2-6; v_gene: TRBV19; d_gene: TRBD2; CDR3nt: TGTGCCAGTAGCAGACGGACTAGCGGGAGGGCCAACGTCCTGACTTTC; CDR3aa: CASSRRTSGRANVLTF
abundance: many; j_gene: TRBJ1-1; v_gene: TRBV2; d_gene: TRBD1; CDR3nt: TGTGCCAGCAAGGGACAGGCGTTGAGTGACACTGAAGCTTTCTTT; CDR3aa: CASKGQALSDTEAFF
abundance: once; j_gene: TRBJ1-1; v_gene: TRBV27; d_gene: -; CDR3nt: TGTGCCAGCAGTTTTTCCATGAACACTGAAGCTTCCTTT; CDR3aa: CASSFSMNTEASF
abundance: -; j_gene: TRBJ2-7; v_gene: TRBV15; d_gene: TRBD1; CDR3nt: TGTGCCACCAGCAGAGATGTTGGGACAGGGGTATACTACGAGCAGTACTTC; CDR3aa: CATSRDVGTGVYYEQYF
abundance: few; j_gene: TRBJ2-7; v_gene: TRBV7-6; d_gene: -; CDR3nt: TGTGCCAGCAGCTTAAGAGGAGCTGGATACGAGCAGTACTTC; CDR3aa: CASSLRGAGYEQYF
abundance: few; j_gene: TRBJ1-2; v_gene: TRBV12-3/TRBV12-4; d_gene: TRBD1; CDR3nt: TGTGCCAGCAGTTTGGGACAGGGAGTCGGCTACACCTTC; CDR3aa: CASSLGQGVGYTF
abundance: -; j_gene: TRBJ2-5; v_gene: TRBV5-1; d_gene: -; CDR3nt: TGCGCCAGCAGCTTGTTCGGCAAAGGCGGGGAGACCCAGTACTTC; CDR3aa: CASSLFGKGGETQYF
abundance: once; j_gene: TRBJ1-2; v_gene: TRBV7-9; d_gene: -; CDR3nt: TGTGCCAGCAGCGGGAAGGGGCGCGGCTACACCTTC; CDR3aa: CASSGKGRGYTF
abundance: once; j_gene: TRBJ2-2; v_gene: TRBV20-1; d_gene: TRBD2; CDR3nt: TGCAGTGCTAGCGGACCGCGGGGGGCCAGGACCGGGGAGCTGTTTTTT; CDR3aa: CSASGPRGARTGELFF
abundance: -; j_gene: TRBJ2-7; v_gene: TRBV7-8; d_gene: -; CDR3nt: TGTGCCAGCAGCTTAGCAGTTATGTCCTACGAGCAGTACTTC; CDR3aa: CASSLAVMSYEQYF
abundance: -; j_gene: TRBJ2-1; v_gene: TRBV6-6; d_gene: TRBD1; CDR3nt: TGTGCCAGCAGGCGGGGACAGGTCAATGAGCAGTTCTTC; CDR3aa: CASRRGQVNEQFF
abundance: -; j_gene: TRBJ2-2; v_gene: TRBV7-9; d_gene: -; CDR3nt: TGTGCCAGCAGCTCACACGACGGGGAGCTGTTTTTT; CDR3aa: CASSSHDGELFF
abundance: many; j_gene: TRBJ1-1; v_gene: TRBV19; d_gene: TRBD1; CDR3nt: TGTGCCAGTAGTATAGTGGGACAGCTGAACACTGAAGCTTTCTTT; CDR3aa: CASSIVGQLNTEAFF
abundance: many; j_gene: TRBJ1-2; v_gene: TRBV19; d_gene: TRBD1; CDR3nt: TGTGCCAGTAGTTGGGGGACAGACATCGGCTACACCTTC; CDR3aa: CASSWGTDIGYTF
abundance: -; j_gene: TRBJ2-1; v_gene: TRBV24-1; d_gene: -; CDR3nt: TGTGCCACCAGTGACGGCCGGAATGAGTTCTTC; CDR3aa: CATSDGRNEFF
abundance: -; j_gene: TRBJ2-3; v_gene: TRBV7-8; d_gene: -; CDR3nt: TGTGCCAGCAGCTTAGTCCAGGGGCGCACAGATACGCAGTATTTT; CDR3aa: CASSLVQGRTDTQYF
abundance: many; j_gene: TRBJ2-1; v_gene: TRBV25-1; d_gene: TRBD2; CDR3nt: TGTGCCAGCAGTGGAGGTGGGACTAGCCTCCGCGAGCAGTTCTTC; CDR3aa: CASSGGGTSLREQFF
abundance: -; j_gene: TRBJ1-2; v_gene: TRBV7-2; d_gene: -; CDR3nt: TGTGCCAGCAGCTTAATCCATCCCCTGAGAGGTTCAGCTAACTATGGCTACACCTTC; CDR3aa: CASSLIHPLRGSANYGYTF
abundance: many; j_gene: TRBJ1-4; v_gene: TRBV20-1; d_gene: -; CDR3nt: TGCAGTGCTCGAGATAATGAAAAACTGTTTTTT; CDR3aa: CSARDNEKLFF
abundance: -; j_gene: TRBJ2-7; v_gene: TRBV2; d_gene: -; CDR3nt: TGTGCCAGCAGTGAAATAGGGCGTCGGTACGAGCAGTACTTC; CDR3aa: CASSEIGRRYEQYF
abundance: -; j_gene: TRBJ1-1; v_gene: TRBV29-1; d_gene: -; CDR3nt: TGCAGCGTCGATCCACTACCGGGGCAAGCTTTCTTT; CDR3aa: CSVDPLPGQAFF
abundance: once; j_gene: TRBJ1-2; v_gene: TRBV20-1; d_gene: -; CDR3nt: TGCAGTGCCTCCCCATCCGGCTACACCTTC; CDR3aa: CSASPSGYTF
abundance: many; j_gene: TRBJ1-1; v_gene: TRBV10-3; d_gene: -; CDR3nt: TGTGCCATCAGTGAGGCAGGGAGCGGGGGGGACACTGAAGCTTTCTTT; CDR3aa: CAISEAGSGGDTEAFF
abundance: -; j_gene: TRBJ2-7; v_gene: TRBV15; d_gene: TRBD2; CDR3nt: TGTGCCACCAGCAGAGTACGGGAGGCGGACGAGCAGTACTTC; CDR3aa: CATSRVREADEQYF
abundance: -; j_gene: TRBJ2-1; v_gene: TRBV7-9; d_gene: -; CDR3nt: TGTGCCAGCACCCTGGGGGGTGAGCAGTTCTTC; CDR3aa: CASTLGGEQFF
abundance: -; j_gene: TRBJ2-1; v_gene: TRBV10-3; d_gene: -; CDR3nt: TGTGCCATCCACGGGACCGAGTCCTACAATGAGCAGTTCTTC; CDR3aa: CAIHGTESYNEQFF
abundance: -; j_gene: TRBJ2-1; v_gene: TRBV7-9; d_gene: -; CDR3nt: TGTGCCGGCAGCTTAGTGCTAGCGAGAGGGCACAATGAGCAGTTCTTC; CDR3aa: CAGSLVLARGHNEQFF
abundance: many; j_gene: TRBJ2-5; v_gene: TRBV25-1; d_gene: TRBD1; CDR3nt: TGTGCCAGCAGCGAAGGACAGGGGAGGGCAAAGACCCAGTACTTC; CDR3aa: CASSEGQGRAKTQYF
abundance: -; j_gene: TRBJ2-6; v_gene: TRBV15; d_gene: -; CDR3nt: TGTGCCACCAGCAGAGATCAGGGCTCTGGGGCCAACGTCCTGACTTTC; CDR3aa: CATSRDQGSGANVLTF
abundance: many; j_gene: TRBJ2-3; v_gene: TRBV19; d_gene: TRBD2; CDR3nt: TGTGCCAGTAGTATGAGGGCGGGGGTGAGACAGGATACGCAGTATTTT; CDR3aa: CASSMRAGVRQDTQYF
abundance: -; j_gene: TRBJ2-7; v_gene: TRBV2; d_gene: -; CDR3nt: TGTGCCAGCAGTGATAACGGGCCCTCCTACGAGCAGTACTTC; CDR3aa: CASSDNGPSYEQYF
abundance: -; j_gene: TRBJ2-7; v_gene: TRBV9; d_gene: TRBD1; CDR3nt: TGTGCCAGCAGCCCACAGGGGATCGCCTACGAGCAGTACTTC; CDR3aa: CASSPQGIAYEQYF
abundance: many; j_gene: TRBJ1-1; v_gene: TRBV5-8; d_gene: -; CDR3nt: TGTGCCAGCAGCTCCCAGAACACTGAAGCTTTCTTT; CDR3aa: CASSSQNTEAFF
abundance: once; j_gene: TRBJ2-1; v_gene: TRBV29-1; d_gene: -; CDR3nt: TGCAGCCAAGATCAGGGATACAATGAGCAGTTCTTC; CDR3aa: CSQDQGYNEQFF
abundance: -; j_gene: TRBJ2-1; v_gene: TRBV19; d_gene: -; CDR3nt: TGTGCCAGTAGTATAGATTACCCCGGCCACAATGAGCAGTTCTTC; CDR3aa: CASSIDYPGHNEQFF
abundance: -; j_gene: TRBJ2-7; v_gene: TRBV14; d_gene: -; CDR3nt: TGTGCCAGCAGACCCACGGGGATAATCGAGCAGTACTTC; CDR3aa: CASRPTGIIEQYF
abundance: -; j_gene: TRBJ1-6; v_gene: TRBV19; d_gene: -; CDR3nt: TGTGCCAGTAGCTCCAGGGATAATTCGCCCCTCCACTTT; CDR3aa: CASSSRDNSPLHF
abundance: few; j_gene: TRBJ2-7; v_gene: TRBV7-9; d_gene: -; CDR3nt: TGTGCCAGCAGCTTAGCGGGGGCGCCATACGAGCAGTACTTC; CDR3aa: CASSLAGAPYEQYF
abundance: -; j_gene: TRBJ2-5; v_gene: TRBV7-2; d_gene: TRBD2; CDR3nt: TGTGCCAGCAGCCAACAACTAGCGGCACAAGAGACCCAGTACTTC; CDR3aa: CASSQQLAAQETQYF
abundance: few; j_gene: TRBJ1-2; v_gene: TRBV4-1; d_gene: -; CDR3nt: TGCGCCAGCAGCCAGCGGACAGCTGGGGGCCTCGTTAACTATGGCTACACCTTC; CDR3aa: CASSQRTAGGLVNYGYTF
abundance: many; j_gene: TRBJ1-1; v_gene: TRBV29-1; d_gene: -; CDR3nt: TGCAGCGTTGTCCCGAAGGGGTGGAACACTGAAGCTTTCTTT; CDR3aa: CSVVPKGWNTEAFF
abundance: few; j_gene: TRBJ2-7; v_gene: TRBV2; d_gene: -; CDR3nt: TGTGCCAGCAGTCCACAACCCCCGGGGAGGTACGAGCAGTACTTC; CDR3aa: CASSPQPPGRYEQYF
abundance: few; j_gene: TRBJ2-7; v_gene: TRBV7-9; d_gene: -; CDR3nt: TGTGCCAGCAGCTTAGGGTTAGCAGAGTCGGAGCAGTACTTC; CDR3aa: CASSLGLAESEQYF
abundance: once; j_gene: TRBJ1-2; v_gene: TRBV2; d_gene: TRBD1; CDR3nt: TGTGCCAGCAGCGATGGTCCCGGGACAGTTATCTATGGCTACACCTTC; CDR3aa: CASSDGPGTVIYGYTF
abundance: many; j_gene: TRBJ2-6; v_gene: TRBV4-2; d_gene: -; CDR3nt: TGTGCCAGCAGCCAAGACAGTTATTCTGGGGCCAACGTCCTGACTTTC; CDR3aa: CASSQDSYSGANVLTF
abundance: few; j_gene: TRBJ2-2; v_gene: TRBV7-9; d_gene: -; CDR3nt: TGTGCCAGCAGCGACAACTCTAGGTCCGGGGAGCTGTTTTTT; CDR3aa: CASSDNSRSGELFF